This TCR beta chain was profiled in a study of a mutant IDH1 vaccine in newly diagnosed glioma. This CDR3 has 12 residues. CDR1 is SGHAT and CDR2 is FQDESV in the germline V gene (reference sequence). V lost 7 bases and J 8 bases, leaving 12 bases between the germline ends. This sample's time point: week 47, end of study. Each vaccine dose was 300 ug of mutant IDH1 20-mer peptide, with topical imiquimod. TCRdb keeps only in-frame clones here, not all; method: immunoSEQ multiplex PCR. The sample yields around 50,000 clones, less than 85% seen once. About this clone itself: The antigen remains unidentified.

The source material was PBMCs, sampled from a glioma patient whose treatment included an IDH1 peptide vaccine. The source is a woman in her 30s with glioma. Some clones in this sample may be carry-over from other donors' samples. The chain links TRBV11-1 to TRBJ2-1; D unresolved. CDR3 residues: CASTQIRDEQFF. Written as DNA, the CDR3 is TGTGCCAGCACCCAGATCCGCGATGAGCAGTTCTTC.